These T cell receptor beta chains were read from a single sample in a study of vaccination and CD4 T cells after COVID-19. These TCRs' antigens remain unknown. TCRdb independently ran MiXCR on the PCR reads; one entry per CDR3 protein. This table has about 4,200 distinct CDR3 sequences, approximately 30% appearing once. Sequencing was performed on CD4+ T cells from blood, cultured in vitro. The receptors were gathered from a human donor in good health. The CDR3 runs from the conserved cysteine through the conserved F or W. A D gene is named only where the DNA matches it firmly. Clone size, where shown, is once, few, many, or a class for clones that have expanded.

cdr3_length	j_call	v_call	clone_size	d_call	cdr3_nt	cdr3_aa
15	TRBJ1-1	TRBV6-1	.	.	TGTGCCAGCAGTGAAGACCGGGGACTGAACACTGAAGCTTTCTTT	CASSEDRGLNTEAFF
12	TRBJ2-2	TRBV6-5	.	.	TGTGCCAGCAGTTCCTCCACCGGGGAGCTGTTTTTT	CASSSSTGELFF
13	TRBJ1-6	TRBV14	.	.	TGTGCCAGCAGCCAGAACGGTGGAGCACCCCTCCACTTT	CASSQNGGAPLHF
12	TRBJ1-1	TRBV12-5	.	.	TGTGCTAGTGCCCCTGACAGTGCGGAAGCTTTCTTT	CASAPDSAEAFF
17	TRBJ1-1	TRBV6-2/TRBV6-3	.	.	TGTGCCAGCACTCATCCCGACAGTTCGGTGGTGAACACTGAAGCTTTCTTT	CASTHPDSSVVNTEAFF
14	TRBJ1-1	TRBV6-5	.	.	TGTGCCAGCAGTTACTCAGCCCGGGAGGTACGAGCTTTCTTT	CASSYSAREVRAFF
13	TRBJ2-3	TRBV6-1	.	.	TGTGCTGCGGGGCCCTATGAACAAGATACGCAGTATTTT	CAAGPYEQDTQYF
13	TRBJ1-1	TRBV2	few	.	TGTGCCAGCAGTGAAGCGCAGGGACGTGAAGCTTTCTTT	CASSEAQGREAFF
14	TRBJ1-1	TRBV27	.	.	TGTGCCAGCAGTCTCGCTGACAGGAACACTGAAGCTTTCTTT	CASSLADRNTEAFF
15	TRBJ2-7	TRBV7-8	few	.	TGTGCCAGCAGCTTAGCGCGCAGGTTTGGTGACGAGCAGTACTTC	CASSLARRFGDEQYF
15	TRBJ1-5	TRBV5-8	few	.	TGTGCCAGCAGCTTGCCGCGTGGGGCACATCAGCCCCAGCATTTT	CASSLPRGAHQPQHF